Following are 2 T cell receptor beta chains from one sample sequenced in a study of CD8+CD57+ T cells in acquired aplastic anemia. Both TCR beta VDJ combination and CDR3 sequence profiling were carried out. Genomic DNA was the template for this profiling. TCRdb reanalysed the reads using MiXCR and keeps one entry per CDR3 protein. The data contain 200,000 to 250,000 distinct CDR3 sequences, about a third of them seen just once; the ten biggest clones take up 0.95% to 1.3%. The specimen was sorted CD4+, CD8+, or CD8+CD57+ T cells (not recorded which) from PBMCs. These receptors all come from a human donor in good health, serving as a control.

A note on this clonotype: This likely comes from a read error, as the CDR3 has no conserved phenylalanine or tryptophan at its end. The chain links TRBV6-5 to TRBJ2-7, with unresolved D. Germline V gene lookup returns CDR1 MNHEY and CDR2 SVGAGI. V lost 2 bases, J lost 2 bases, and 10 bases lay in between. The CDR3 is 14 residues long. The CDR3 region is CASSYLDGAYEQYL. In nucleotides, the CDR3 is TGTGCCAGCAGTTACCTCGATGGAGCCTACGAGCAGTACTTA.

This clonotype showed up many times. The rearrangement uses TRBV7-2 and TRBJ2-7; weak D call: TRBD2 (5 bases). The V end lost 2 bases, the J end lost 3 bases, and 14 bases lay between the germline ends. The CDR3 runs 15 residues. The germline gives CDR1 SGHTA, CDR2 FQGNSA. The DNA for the CDR3 is TGTGCCAGCAGCTTATCGATCGGGAAGTTCTACGAGCAGTACTTC. Its protein product is CASSLSIGKFYEQYF.